This T cell receptor beta chain was documented in a study of tumor and adjacent non-tumor tissue in lung cancer. Study-level information: Patients comprised 12 adenocarcinoma, a couple of squamous cell carcinoma and 1 small cell lung cancer. Each sample yielded 3.9 million or so productive TCRbeta reads on average.

V lost 4 bases, J lost 2 bases, and 8 bases lay in between. The CDR3 sequence is 14 residues long. CDR1 and CDR2 from the germline V gene are MNHEY and SVGAGI. This clonotype was seen ten or more times. Its cognate antigen is unknown. Three rounds of nested PCR, following a modified ARM-PCR protocol, produced the TCRbeta library. TCRdb re-called the multiplex PCR reads through MiXCR, storing one row per CDR3 protein. The sample consists of more than 55,000 distinct CDR3 sequences, 61% of them appearing once. Study-level findings and limits: Top 100 clones took a larger repertoire share in normal lung.

No cell sorting was done before RNA was extracted from the tissue. Distant lung tissue was collected more than 3 cm away from the tumor edge. The source of this sequence is a man in his 70s with non-small cell lung cancer. Material: distant non-tumor lung tissue. This chain links TRBV6-5 with TRBJ1-4; D is unresolved. For the CDR3, the DNA is TGTGCCAGCAGTTCCTCTCGGACTAATGAAAAACTGTTTTTT. It translates to CASSSSRTNEKLFF.